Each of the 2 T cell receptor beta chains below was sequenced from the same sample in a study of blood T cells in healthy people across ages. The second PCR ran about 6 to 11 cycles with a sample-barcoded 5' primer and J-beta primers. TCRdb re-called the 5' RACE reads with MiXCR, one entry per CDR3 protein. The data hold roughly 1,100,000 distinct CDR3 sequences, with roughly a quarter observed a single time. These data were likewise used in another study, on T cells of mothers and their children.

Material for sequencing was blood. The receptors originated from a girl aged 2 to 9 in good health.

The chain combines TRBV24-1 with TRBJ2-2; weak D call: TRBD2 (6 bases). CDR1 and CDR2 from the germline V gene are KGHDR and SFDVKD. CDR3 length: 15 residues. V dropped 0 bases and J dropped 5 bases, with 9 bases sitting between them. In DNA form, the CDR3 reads TGTGCCACCAGTGATTTGGCAGGAGGGACCGGGGAGCTGTTTTTT. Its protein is CATSDLAGGTGELFF.

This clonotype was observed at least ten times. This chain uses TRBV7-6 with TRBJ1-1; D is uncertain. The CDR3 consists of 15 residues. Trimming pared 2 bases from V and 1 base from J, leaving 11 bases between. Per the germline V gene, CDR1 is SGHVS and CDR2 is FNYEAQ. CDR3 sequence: CASSLHESSNTEAFF. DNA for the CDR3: TGTGCCAGCAGCTTACATGAGTCATCGAACACTGAAGCTTTCTTT.